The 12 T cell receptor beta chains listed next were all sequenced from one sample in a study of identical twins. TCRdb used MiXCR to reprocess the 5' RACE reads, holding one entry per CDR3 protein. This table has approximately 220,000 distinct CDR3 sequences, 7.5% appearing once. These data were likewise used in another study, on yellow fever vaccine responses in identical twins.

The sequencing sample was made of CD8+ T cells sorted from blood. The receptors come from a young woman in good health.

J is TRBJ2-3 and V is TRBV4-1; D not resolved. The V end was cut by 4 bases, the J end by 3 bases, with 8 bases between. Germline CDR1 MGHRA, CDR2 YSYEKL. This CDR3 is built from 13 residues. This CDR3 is CASSPHVTDTQYF. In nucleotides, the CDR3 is TGCGCCAGCAGCCCCCATGTTACAGATACGCAGTATTTT.

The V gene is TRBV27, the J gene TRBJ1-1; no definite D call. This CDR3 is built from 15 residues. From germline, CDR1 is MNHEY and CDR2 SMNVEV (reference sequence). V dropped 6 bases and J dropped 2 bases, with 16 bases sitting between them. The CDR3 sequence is CASRLTGEDNTEAFF. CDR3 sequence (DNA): TGTGCCAGCAGGCTGACCGGGGAAGACAACACTGAAGCTTTCTTT.

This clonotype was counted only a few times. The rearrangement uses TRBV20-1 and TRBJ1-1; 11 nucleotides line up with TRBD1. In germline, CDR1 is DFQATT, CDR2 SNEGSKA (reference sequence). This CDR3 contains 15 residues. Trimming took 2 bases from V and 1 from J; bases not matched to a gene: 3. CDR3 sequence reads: CSARIGQGANTEAFF. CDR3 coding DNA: TGCAGTGCTAGAATAGGACAGGGGGCGAACACTGAAGCTTTCTTT.

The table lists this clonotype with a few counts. Here the CDR3 reads CATSHRTGLKADTQYF. CDR3 nucleotide sequence: TGTGCCACCAGCCACCGGACAGGTCTGAAGGCGGATACGCAGTATTTT. The rearrangement uses TRBV15 and TRBJ2-3; 7 bases are a match to TRBD1. This CDR3 has 16 residues. The germline gives CDR1 LNHNV, CDR2 YYDKDF (reference sequence). The V and J ends lost 5 bases and 6 bases, in that order; junction bases with no gene match: 14.

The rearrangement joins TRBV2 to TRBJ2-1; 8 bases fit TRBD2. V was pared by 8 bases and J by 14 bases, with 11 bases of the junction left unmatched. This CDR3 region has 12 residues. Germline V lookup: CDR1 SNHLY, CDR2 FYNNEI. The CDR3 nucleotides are TGTGCCAGCGAGTCGGGGGGGTTTAGAGAGTTCTTC. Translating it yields CASESGGFREFF. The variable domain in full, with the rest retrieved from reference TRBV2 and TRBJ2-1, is EPEVTQTPSHQVTQMGQEVILRCVPISNHLYFYWYRQILGQKVEFLVSFYNNEISEKSEIFDDQFSVERPDGSNFTLKIRSTKLEDSAMYFCASESGGFREFFGPGTRLTVL.

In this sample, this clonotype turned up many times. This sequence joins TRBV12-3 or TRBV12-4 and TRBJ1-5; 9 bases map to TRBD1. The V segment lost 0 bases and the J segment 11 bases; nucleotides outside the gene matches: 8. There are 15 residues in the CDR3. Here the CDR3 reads CASSLAPQGALAQHF. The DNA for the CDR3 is TGTGCCAGCAGTTTAGCGCCACAGGGGGCGTTGGCCCAGCATTTT.

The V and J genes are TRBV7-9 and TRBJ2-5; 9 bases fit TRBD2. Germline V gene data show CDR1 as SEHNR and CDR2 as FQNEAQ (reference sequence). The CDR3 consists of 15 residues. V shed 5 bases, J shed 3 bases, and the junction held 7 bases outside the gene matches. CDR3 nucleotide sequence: TGTGCCAGCAGCCCAGCGGGGGGTCTCGAAGAGACCCAGTACTTC. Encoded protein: CASSPAGGLEETQYF.

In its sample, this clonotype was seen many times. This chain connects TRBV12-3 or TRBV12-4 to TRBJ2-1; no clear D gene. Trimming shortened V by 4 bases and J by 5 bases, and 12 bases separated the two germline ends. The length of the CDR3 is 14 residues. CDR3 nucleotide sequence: TGTGCCAGCAGTTACGGCTATTTTAACAATGAGCAGTTCTTC. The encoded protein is CASSYGYFNNEQFF.

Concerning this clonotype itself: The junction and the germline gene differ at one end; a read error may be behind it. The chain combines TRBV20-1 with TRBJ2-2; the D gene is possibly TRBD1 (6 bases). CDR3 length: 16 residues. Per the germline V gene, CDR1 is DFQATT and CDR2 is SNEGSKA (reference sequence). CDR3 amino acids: CCARDKQGPNTGELFF. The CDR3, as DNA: TGCTGTGCTAGAGATAAACAGGGCCCGAACACCGGGGAGCTGTTTTTT.

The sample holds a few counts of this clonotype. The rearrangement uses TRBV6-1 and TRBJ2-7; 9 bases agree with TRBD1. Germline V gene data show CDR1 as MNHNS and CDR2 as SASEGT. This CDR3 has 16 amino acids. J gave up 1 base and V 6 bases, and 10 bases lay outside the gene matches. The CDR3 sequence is CASSHHLGTGSYEQYV. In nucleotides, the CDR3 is TGTGCCAGCAGCCATCACCTAGGGACAGGGTCCTACGAGCAGTACGTC.

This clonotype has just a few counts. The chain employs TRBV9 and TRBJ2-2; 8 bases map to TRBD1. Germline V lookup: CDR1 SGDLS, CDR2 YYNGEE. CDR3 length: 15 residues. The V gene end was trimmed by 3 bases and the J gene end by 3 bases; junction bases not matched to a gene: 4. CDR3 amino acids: CASSGTGKHTGELFF. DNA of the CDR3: TGTGCCAGCAGCGGGACAGGGAAGCACACCGGGGAGCTGTTTTTT.

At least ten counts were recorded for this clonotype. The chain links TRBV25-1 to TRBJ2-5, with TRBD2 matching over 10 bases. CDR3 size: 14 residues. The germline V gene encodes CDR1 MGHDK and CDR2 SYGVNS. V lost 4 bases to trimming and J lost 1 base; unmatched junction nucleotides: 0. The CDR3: CASSASGGQETQYF. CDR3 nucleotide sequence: TGTGCCAGCAGTGCTAGCGGGGGCCAAGAGACCCAGTACTTC.